A selection of T cell receptor beta chains follows, all from one sample in a study of blood T cell repertoires in COVID-19. Profiled with immunoSEQ multiplex PCR; TCRdb holds only in-frame clones, not every one. The sample contains 360,000 or so clones, roughly 89% of which appear only once. The material sequenced was peripheral blood. These receptors were collected from a man in his late teens or twenties with active or convalescent COVID-19. Both conserved end residues are part of each CDR3. D genes are given only for firm matches. Not every row has a clone size; where given, it reads once, few, many or a size class.

CASSIGGRDNYSNQPQHF,TGTGCCAGTAGTATAGGGGGGAGGGACAACTATAGCAATCAGCCCCAGCATTTT,-,TRBV19,TRBJ1-5,-,18
CATSDLAGGIASTDTQYF,TGTGCCACCAGTGATTTGGCGGGAGGGATAGCTAGCACAGATACGCAGTATTTT,-,TRBV24-1,TRBJ2-3,TRBD2,18
CAISGQGGGGYTF,TGTGCCATCAGTGGACAGGGGGGAGGTGGCTACACCTTC,-,TRBV10-3,TRBJ1-2,TRBD1,13
CASAPAVQETQYF,TGTGCTAGTGCCCCTGCGGTCCAAGAGACCCAGTACTTC,-,TRBV12-5,TRBJ2-5,-,13
CASSDERGLSYNEQFF,TGTGCCAGCAGCGACGAGAGGGGGCTTAGCTACAATGAGCAGTTCTTC,once,TRBV11-2,TRBJ2-1,TRBD1,16
CASSYVGGKISSYNEQFF,TGTGCCAGCAGTTACGTCGGCGGGAAAATAAGCTCCTACAATGAGCAGTTCTTC,-,TRBV6-2/TRBV6-3,TRBJ2-1,-,18
CASSIGRNYNEQFF,TGCGCCAGCAGCATCGGGAGAAACTACAATGAGCAGTTCTTC,-,TRBV5-1,TRBJ2-1,-,14
CASSPSGSSYEQYF,TGTGCCAGCAGCCCAAGCGGGTCCTCCTACGAGCAGTACTTC,once,TRBV5-4,TRBJ2-7,-,14
CASSQGPGGAWEQYF,TGCGCCAGCAGCCAAGGTCCGGGGGGGGCGTGGGAGCAGTACTTC,-,TRBV4-3,TRBJ2-7,TRBD2,15
CASSSLGLPAYEQYF,TGTGCCAGCAGTTCCCTGGGACTTCCCGCCTACGAGCAGTACTTC,-,TRBV6-2/TRBV6-3,TRBJ2-7,-,15
CASTGGGTLRGNTEAFF,TGTGCCAGCACCGGGGGAGGGACCCTCCGGGGAAACACTGAAGCTTTCTTT,-,TRBV5-4,TRBJ1-1,-,17
CASTTDRGAYEQYF,TGTGCCAGTACCACGGACAGGGGAGCCTACGAGCAGTACTTC,-,TRBV19,TRBJ2-7,TRBD1,14
CSAREFSEQYF,TGCAGTGCTAGGGAGTTTTCCGAGCAGTACTTC,-,TRBV20-1,TRBJ2-7,-,11
CAISGAANEKLFF,TGTGCCATCAGTGGTGCGGCTAATGAAAAACTGTTTTTT,-,TRBV10-3,TRBJ1-4,-,13
CASTKQTLAVQETQYF,TGTGCCAGCACCAAGCAAACCTTAGCGGTTCAAGAGACCCAGTACTTC,-,TRBV28,TRBJ2-5,-,16
CASSQGKGAVDTGELFF,TGCGCCAGCAGCCAGGGGAAAGGGGCGGTCGACACCGGGGAGCTGTTTTTT,-,TRBV4-1,TRBJ2-2,-,17
CASRTVEEKLFF,TGTGCCAGCAGGACAGTAGAGGAAAAACTGTTTTTT,-,TRBV6-6,TRBJ1-4,-,12
CASSLGSGQPYF,TGTGCCAGCAGTTTGGGGTCGGGACAGCCGTACTTT,-,TRBV28,TRBJ1-6,TRBD1,12
CASSPGHDNEKLFF,TGTGCCAGCAGCCCTGGACACGATAATGAAAAACTGTTTTTT,-,TRBV5-8,TRBJ1-4,-,14
CASSLYRTVGYTF,TGCGCCAGCAGCCTGTATAGGACAGTCGGCTACACCTTC,-,TRBV4-3,TRBJ1-2,-,13
CASSFDVDSLSYEQYF,TGTGCCAGCAGCTTCGACGTTGACTCCCTCTCCTACGAGCAGTACTTC,-,TRBV9,TRBJ2-7,-,16
CAWAGSGTGSWGNEKLFF,TGTGCCTGGGCGGGGTCCGGGACAGGGTCCTGGGGGAATGAAAAACTGTTTTTT,-,TRBV30,TRBJ1-4,TRBD1,18
CASSFRSNQPQHF,TGTGCCAGCAGTTTCAGGAGCAATCAGCCCCAGCATTTT,-,TRBV6-2/TRBV6-3,TRBJ1-5,-,13
CASRLIGRDTQYF,TGTGCCAGCAGACTGATTGGGCGAGATACGCAGTATTTT,-,TRBV28,TRBJ2-3,-,13
CASSAGTVNTEAFF,TGCGCCAGCAGCGCCGGGACAGTGAACACTGAAGCTTTCTTT,-,TRBV5-1,TRBJ1-1,TRBD1,14
CASSQVDTDTQYF,TGTGCCAGCTCCCAGGTGGACACAGATACGCAGTATTTT,-,TRBV19,TRBJ2-3,-,13
CASSFGTSGRIDNEQFF,TGTGCCAGTAGTTTCGGGACTAGCGGGAGAATAGACAATGAGCAGTTCTTC,-,TRBV19,TRBJ2-1,TRBD2,17
CASSKQGAGNTIYF,TGTGCCAGCAGCAAACAGGGGGCTGGAAACACCATATATTTT,-,TRBV11-3,TRBJ1-3,TRBD1,14
CASSILQGYEQYF,TGTGCCAGCAGTATCCTACAGGGGTACGAGCAGTACTTC,-,TRBV27,TRBJ2-7,TRBD1,13
CASSRDRVAEKLFF,TGTGCCAGCAGCCGGGACAGGGTGGCGGAAAAACTGTTTTTT,-,TRBV14,TRBJ1-4,TRBD1,14
CASSAILVAGELFF,TGTGCCAGCAGTGCTATACTAGTGGCCGGGGAGCTGTTTTTT,-,TRBV2,TRBJ2-2,-,14
CASSPGTGLYQPQHF,TGTGCCAGCAGTCCCGGGACAGGACTTTATCAGCCCCAGCATTTT,-,TRBV6-2/TRBV6-3,TRBJ1-5,TRBD1,15
CASRPGTRDLHEQYF,TGTGCCAGTAGACCCGGGACAAGGGATCTCCACGAGCAGTACTTC,-,TRBV19,TRBJ2-7,-,15
CASSLPARVSDQGIGNQPQHF,TGTGCCAGCAGCCTCCCTGCGCGGGTATCGGACCAGGGGATCGGCAATCAGCCCCAGCATTTT,once,TRBV21-1,TRBJ1-5,-,21
CASKEDSYSNQPQHF,TGTGCCAGCAAAGAGGACAGCTATAGCAATCAGCCCCAGCATTTT,-,TRBV6-5,TRBJ1-5,-,15
CATSDPSRYEQYF,TGTGCCACCAGTGATCCCTCCCGGTACGAGCAGTACTTC,-,TRBV24-1,TRBJ2-7,-,13
CASSLLGERSYEQYF,TGTGCCAGCTCCCTCCTTGGCGAGAGGTCCTACGAGCAGTACTTC,-,TRBV18,TRBJ2-7,-,15
CASSSQQGTETQYF,TGTGCCAGCAGCTCACAACAGGGTACGGAGACCCAGTACTTC,-,TRBV7-3,TRBJ2-5,-,14
CATSADRASGNTIYF,TGTGCCACCAGCGCGGACAGAGCCTCTGGAAACACCATATATTTT,-,TRBV15,TRBJ1-3,-,15
CASSFRTIRLLHF,TGTGCCAGCAGCTTTCGGACAATCCGACTCCTCCACTTT,-,TRBV11-3,TRBJ1-6,-,13
CASSYSGRGVGNTIYF,TGTGCCAGCAGTTACTCAGGGCGGGGAGTTGGAAACACCATATATTTT,-,TRBV6-5,TRBJ1-3,-,16
CASSQVAISNQPQHF,TGCGCCAGCAGCCAAGTTGCTATTAGCAATCAGCCCCAGCATTTT,-,TRBV4-1,TRBJ1-5,-,15